The rows below give T cell receptor beta chains drawn from one sample of a study of control samples from healthy donors and cancer patients. Profiling relied on immunoSEQ multiplex PCR, and the TCRdb table lists in-frame clones only, not all of them. The data show 150,000 to 200,000 clones, about 90% seen once. The sample consisted of blood. These receptors originate from a man aged 30 to 45 in good health. CDR3s include the opening cysteine and the closing phenylalanine or tryptophan. Each record gives: J gene, D gene, V gene, clone size, CDR3 protein, CDR3 DNA. A D gene is named only where the DNA matches it firmly. A row's size may be missing; if present it is once, few, many or a size class.

>TRBJ2-7|NA|TRBV15|NA
CATSRPDRVYEQYF
TGTGCCACCAGCAGACCCGACAGAGTCTACGAGCAGTACTTC
>TRBJ1-2|NA|TRBV20-1|NA
CSAMRGSGYTF
TGCAGTGCTATGAGGGGGAGTGGCTACACCTTC
>TRBJ2-5|TRBD2|TRBV11-2|NA
CASSVRLAGARQETQYF
TGTGCCAGCAGCGTACGACTAGCGGGGGCCAGGCAAGAGACCCAGTACTTC
>TRBJ2-7|TRBD2|TRBV4-2|NA
CASSQDITSGPYEQYF
TGTGCCAGCAGCCAAGATATAACTAGCGGACCCTACGAGCAGTACTTC
>TRBJ1-1|TRBD1|TRBV6-5|few
CASSPSGTVNTEAFF
TGTGCCAGCAGTCCCTCCGGGACAGTGAACACTGAAGCTTTCTTT
>TRBJ2-1|NA|TRBV15|NA
CATSRTLESYNEQFF
TGTGCCACCAGCAGAACCCTTGAATCCTACAATGAGCAGTTCTTC
>TRBJ2-7|TRBD2|TRBV2|NA
CASSRLLAGPAEQYF
TGTGCCAGCAGTCGCCTACTAGCGGGACCAGCCGAGCAGTACTTC
>TRBJ2-3|NA|TRBV2|once
CASGRGTRTDTQYF
TGTGCCAGCGGGCGGGGAACCCGCACAGATACGCAGTATTTT
>TRBJ2-7|NA|TRBV11-2|NA
CASSLDPGPYEQYF
TGTGCCAGCAGCTTAGATCCGGGGCCCTACGAGCAGTACTTC
>TRBJ1-2|NA|TRBV4-1|once
CASSQDQTTLWGYTF
TGCGCCAGCAGCCAAGACCAAACTACCCTCTGGGGCTACACCTTC
>TRBJ2-1|NA|TRBV6-2/TRBV6-3|NA
CASSYSIGRRESNEQFF
TGTGCCAGCAGTTACTCGATCGGGAGACGTGAATCCAATGAGCAGTTCTTC
>TRBJ2-6|NA|TRBV4-3|NA
CASSQLGPNVLTF
TGCGCCAGCAGCCAATTGGGGCCCAACGTCCTGACTTTC
>TRBJ2-1|TRBD2|TRBV27|NA
CASSSSGGANEQFF
TGTGCCAGCAGTTCTAGCGGGGGGGCCAATGAGCAGTTCTTC
>TRBJ1-3|NA|TRBV6-5|few
CASLLYPVGNTIYF
TGTGCCAGCCTCCTCTATCCGGTCGGAAACACCATATATTTT
>TRBJ1-2|NA|TRBV7-2|NA
CASSLRLTPQGYTF
TGTGCCAGCAGCTTACGTCTGACCCCGCAAGGCTACACCTTC
>TRBJ1-2|NA|TRBV5-6|NA
CASSTGVFGYTF
TGTGCCAGCAGCACCGGAGTATTTGGCTACACCTTC
>TRBJ2-7|NA|TRBV6-1|NA
CASSEGGANQAEQYF
TGTGCCAGCAGTGAAGGGGGGGCGAATCAGGCAGAGCAGTACTTC
>TRBJ2-3|NA|TRBV3-1/TRBV3-2|NA
CASSRGATPDTQYF
TGTGCCAGCAGCCGAGGGGCTACTCCAGATACGCAGTATTTT
>TRBJ2-1|TRBD1|TRBV28|NA
CASAGSGTGEYEQFF
TGTGCCAGCGCTGGCTCCGGGACAGGGGAGTATGAGCAGTTCTTC
>TRBJ1-2|NA|TRBV6-5|NA
CASGTGPAGGYTF
TGTGCCAGCGGCACCGGGCCCGCGGGAGGCTACACCTTC
>TRBJ2-6|NA|TRBV27|few
CASSGTSSGANVLTF
TGTGCCAGCAGTGGAACGAGCTCTGGGGCCAACGTCCTGACTTTC
>TRBJ1-1|NA|TRBV5-1|NA
CASSLGKDPVGTEAFF
TGCGCCAGCAGCTTGGGTAAGGACCCTGTGGGCACTGAAGCTTTCTTT
>TRBJ1-2|NA|TRBV6-4|few
CASSDSRYGYGYTF
TGTGCCAGCAGTGACTCGAGATACGGCTATGGCTACACCTTC
>TRBJ2-2|NA|TRBV6-6|NA
CASSYKIRPTAGELFF
TGTGCCAGCAGTTATAAGATACGACCCACCGCCGGGGAGCTGTTTTTT
>TRBJ2-7|NA|TRBV18|NA
CASSQLRGGEQYF
TGTGCCAGCTCACAACTCCGGGGTGGGGAGCAGTACTTC
>TRBJ1-1|NA|TRBV11-2|NA
CASSLGAGPEAFF
TGTGCCAGCAGCTTAGGTGCAGGACCTGAAGCTTTCTTT
>TRBJ1-6|NA|TRBV7-9|NA
CASSLESQGNSPLHF
TGTGCCAGCAGCTTAGAAAGTCAGGGGAATTCACCCCTCCACTTT
>TRBJ2-2|TRBD1|TRBV5-1|NA
CASRPGRDRVELWLFF
TGCGCCAGCCGTCCAGGGCGGGACAGGGTTGAACTTTGGCTGTTTTTT
>TRBJ2-2|NA|TRBV7-3|NA
CASSLIGQGISGELFF
TGTGCCAGCAGCTTAATCGGTCAGGGAATATCCGGGGAGCTGTTTTTT
>TRBJ2-7|TRBD2|TRBV14|NA
CASSQDPSGRSYEQYF
TGTGCCAGCAGCCAAGATCCTAGCGGAAGATCCTACGAGCAGTACTTC
>TRBJ2-1|TRBD2|TRBV7-2|NA
CASSLVPAGGGYEQFF
TGTGCCAGCAGCTTAGTACCGGCGGGAGGAGGCTATGAGCAGTTCTTC
>TRBJ2-7|NA|TRBV5-3|NA
CARSPTGIGPYEQYF
TGTGCCAGAAGCCCCACAGGGATAGGACCCTACGAGCAGTACTTC
>TRBJ1-1|NA|TRBV7-9|NA
CASSLGAAEAFF
TGTGCCAGCAGCTTAGGGGCCGCAGAAGCTTTCTTT
>TRBJ2-3|NA|TRBV6-5|NA
CASSPGGHTDTQYF
TGTGCCAGCAGTCCGGGGGGCCACACAGATACGCAGTATTTT
>TRBJ1-2|NA|TRBV12-3/TRBV12-4|NA
CASSQQWNGYTF
TGTGCCAGCAGCCAACAGTGGAATGGCTACACCTTC
>TRBJ2-1|NA|TRBV7-8|NA
CASSPPRREEQFF
TGTGCCAGCAGCCCACCGCGCCGGGAAGAGCAGTTCTTC
>TRBJ2-1|TRBD2|TRBV28|NA
CASSPRTSGKNEQFF
TGTGCCAGCAGTCCTAGGACTAGCGGGAAGAATGAGCAGTTCTTC
>TRBJ2-2|NA|TRBV28|NA
CASNSPGAVFSGELFF
TGTGCCAGCAATAGCCCGGGGGCAGTTTTTTCCGGGGAGCTGTTTTTT
>TRBJ2-7|NA|TRBV28|NA
CASSLRGGNEQYF
TGTGCCAGCAGTTTAAGGGGCGGGAACGAGCAGTACTTC
>TRBJ2-2|NA|TRBV25-1|NA
CASSGDGPHTGELFF
TGTGCCAGCAGTGGGGACGGCCCGCACACCGGGGAGCTGTTTTTT
>TRBJ2-7|NA|TRBV5-4|NA
CASSPNWGHYEQYF
TGTGCCAGCAGCCCAAACTGGGGCCACTACGAGCAGTACTTC
>TRBJ1-4|NA|TRBV6-5|NA
CASSPIRGGEKLFF
TGTGCCAGCAGCCCAATCCGGGGTGGAGAAAAACTGTTTTTT
>TRBJ1-1|NA|TRBV6-4|NA
CASRGTNTEAFF
TGTGCCAGCAGGGGGACCAACACTGAAGCTTTCTTT
>TRBJ2-1|NA|TRBV6-5|NA
CASSRTPYNEQFF
TGTGCCAGCAGCCGGACTCCCTACAATGAGCAGTTCTTC
>TRBJ2-1|NA|TRBV2|NA
CASKPDDNEQFF
TGTGCCAGCAAGCCAGACGACAATGAGCAGTTCTTC
>TRBJ1-1|NA|TRBV19|NA
CASYFPSEAFF
TGTGCCAGTTATTTTCCTTCCGAAGCTTTCTTT
>TRBJ1-3|TRBD1|TRBV12-3/TRBV12-4|once
CASSPGGTTIYF
TGTGCCAGCAGTCCAGGGGGTACGACCATATATTTT
>TRBJ2-7|NA|TRBV10-3|NA
CAIRGAPGDGLYEQYF
TGTGCCATCAGGGGAGCCCCCGGCGACGGACTGTACGAGCAGTACTTC
>TRBJ2-2|NA|TRBV4-2|NA
CASSQVEENTGELFF
TGTGCCAGCAGCCAAGTGGAGGAGAACACCGGGGAGCTGTTTTTT
>TRBJ1-1|NA|TRBV5-1|NA
CASSLIQTNTEAFF
TGCGCCAGCAGCTTGATTCAGACGAACACTGAAGCTTTCTTT
>TRBJ2-7|TRBD2|TRBV28|NA
CASSTPELAGKGEQYF
TGTGCCAGCAGTACCCCTGAGCTAGCGGGTAAGGGCGAGCAGTACTTC
>TRBJ2-5|NA|TRBV7-6|NA
CASSLVTGHQETQYF
TGTGCCAGCAGCTTAGTAACAGGACACCAAGAGACCCAGTACTTC
>TRBJ2-3|TRBD2|TRBV20-1|NA
CSASRLAGVSSTDTQYF
TGCAGTGCTAGTCGGCTAGCGGGGGTCTCTAGCACAGATACGCAGTATTTT
>TRBJ1-2|TRBD1|TRBV5-1|NA
CASSLEDRGRGYGYTF
TGCGCCAGCAGCTTGGAGGACAGGGGGCGCGGCTATGGCTACACCTTC
>TRBJ2-7|TRBD1|TRBV5-1|NA
CASSKGPGQGSEQYF
TGCGCCAGCAGCAAGGGACCGGGACAGGGGAGCGAGCAGTACTTC